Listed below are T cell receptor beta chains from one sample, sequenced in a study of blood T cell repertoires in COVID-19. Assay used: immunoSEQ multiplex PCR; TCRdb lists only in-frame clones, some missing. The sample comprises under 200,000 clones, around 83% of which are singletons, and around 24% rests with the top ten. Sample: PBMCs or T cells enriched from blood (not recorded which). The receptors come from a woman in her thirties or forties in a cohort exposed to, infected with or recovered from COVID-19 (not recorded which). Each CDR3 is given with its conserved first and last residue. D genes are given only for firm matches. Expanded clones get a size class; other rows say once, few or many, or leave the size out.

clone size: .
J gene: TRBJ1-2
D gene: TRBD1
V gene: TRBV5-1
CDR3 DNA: TGCGCCAGCAGCTTGGGACAGGGGAGTCACTATGGCTACACCTTC
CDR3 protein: CASSLGQGSHYGYTF

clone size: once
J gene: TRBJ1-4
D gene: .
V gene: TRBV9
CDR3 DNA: TGTGCCAGCAGCGAGCGGACGGCAGCAGGAGAAAAACTGTTTTTT
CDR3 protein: CASSERTAAGEKLFF

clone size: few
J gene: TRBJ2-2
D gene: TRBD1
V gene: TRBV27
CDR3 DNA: TGTGCCAGCAGCCAAATCCCCTATTCTCAGGGGGCGGTCGCCGGGGAGCTGTTTTTT
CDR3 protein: CASSQIPYSQGAVAGELFF

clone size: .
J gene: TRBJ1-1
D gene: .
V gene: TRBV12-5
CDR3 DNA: TGTGCTACCGCGTTCGATCTGAACACTGAAGCTTTCTTT
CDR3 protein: CATAFDLNTEAFF

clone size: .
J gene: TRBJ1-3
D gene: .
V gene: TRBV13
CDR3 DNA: TGTGCCAGCAGCTTAGGATCCGTCTCTGGAAACACCATATATTTT
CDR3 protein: CASSLGSVSGNTIYF

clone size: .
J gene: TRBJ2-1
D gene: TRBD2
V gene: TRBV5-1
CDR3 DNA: TGCGCCAGCAGCTTGGGAGCGGGGGGGACCAATGAGCAGTTCTTC
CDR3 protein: CASSLGAGGTNEQFF

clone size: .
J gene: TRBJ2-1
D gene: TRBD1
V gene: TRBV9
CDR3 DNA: TGTGCCAGCAGCGTAGGAAGGGACAGGGCGGCTAATGAGCAGTTCTTC
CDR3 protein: CASSVGRDRAANEQFF

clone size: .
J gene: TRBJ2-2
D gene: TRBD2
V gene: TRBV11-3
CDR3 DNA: TGTGCCAGCAGCCTCGTACTAGCGGGAGCCGGGGAGCTGTTTTTT
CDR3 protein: CASSLVLAGAGELFF

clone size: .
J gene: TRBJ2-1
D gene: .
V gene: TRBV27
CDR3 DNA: TGTGCCAGCGGCAGGGTTTCCTACAATGAGCAGTTCTTC
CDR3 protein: CASGRVSYNEQFF

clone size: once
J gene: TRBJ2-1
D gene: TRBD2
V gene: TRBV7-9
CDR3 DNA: TGTGCCAGCACCCCCCCTAGCGGATACAATGAGCAGTTCTTC
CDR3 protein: CASTPPSGYNEQFF

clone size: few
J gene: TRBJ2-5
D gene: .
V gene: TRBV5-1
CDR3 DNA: TGCGCCAGCAGCTCACAGTTACAAGAGACCCAGTACTTC
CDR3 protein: CASSSQLQETQYF

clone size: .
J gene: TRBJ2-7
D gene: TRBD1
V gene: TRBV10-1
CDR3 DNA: TGCGCCAGCAGTGAGTCCGTAACAGGGGTAGCCGAGCAGTACTTC
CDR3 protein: CASSESVTGVAEQYF

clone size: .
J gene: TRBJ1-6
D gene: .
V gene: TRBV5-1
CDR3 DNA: TGCGCCAGCAGCCAGGGTGAGGAATCACCCCTCCACTTT
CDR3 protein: CASSQGEESPLHF

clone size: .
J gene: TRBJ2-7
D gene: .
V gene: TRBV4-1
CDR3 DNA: TGCGCCAGCAGCCAAAGGGCGGAGCCGACTACCTACGAGCAGTACTTC
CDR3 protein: CASSQRAEPTTYEQYF

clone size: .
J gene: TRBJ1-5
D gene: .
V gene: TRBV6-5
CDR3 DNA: TGTGCCAGCAGCCCGGACTGGGAGAGCAATCAGCCCCAGCATTTT
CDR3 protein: CASSPDWESNQPQHF

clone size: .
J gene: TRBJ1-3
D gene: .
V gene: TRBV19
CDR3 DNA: TGTGCCAGTAACATTAGGAGCTCTGGAAACACCATATATTTT
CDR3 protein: CASNIRSSGNTIYF

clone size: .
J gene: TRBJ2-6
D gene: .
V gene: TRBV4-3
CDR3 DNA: TGCGCCAGCAGCCCAGGCTCTAGCGCTGGGGCCAACGTCCTGACTTTC
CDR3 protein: CASSPGSSAGANVLTF

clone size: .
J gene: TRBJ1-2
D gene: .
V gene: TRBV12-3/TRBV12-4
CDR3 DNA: TGTGCCAGCAGTAGGACAAACCTGGGCTACACCTTC
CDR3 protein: CASSRTNLGYTF

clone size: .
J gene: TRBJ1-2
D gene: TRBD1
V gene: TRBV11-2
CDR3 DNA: TGTGCCAGCAGTTCGCCTCGACAGGGAAGAGTCTATGGCTACACCTTC
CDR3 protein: CASSSPRQGRVYGYTF

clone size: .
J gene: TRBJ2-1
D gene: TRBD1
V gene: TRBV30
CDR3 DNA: TGTGCCTGGACCGAGGGGACAGGGTGGATCAATGAGCAGTTCTTC
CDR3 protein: CAWTEGTGWINEQFF

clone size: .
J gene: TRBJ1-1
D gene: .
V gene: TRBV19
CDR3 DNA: TGTGCCAGTAGTAGACAGGAGGTCGACACTGAAGCTTTCTTT
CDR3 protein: CASSRQEVDTEAFF

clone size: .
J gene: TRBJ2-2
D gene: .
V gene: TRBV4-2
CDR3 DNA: TGTGCCAGCAGCCAAGATCACGGGACTGACACCGGGGAGCTGTTTTTT
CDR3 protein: CASSQDHGTDTGELFF

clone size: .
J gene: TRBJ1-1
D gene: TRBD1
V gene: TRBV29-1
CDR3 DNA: TGCAGCTTCCGGGACAGGGAGGGTGGTGAAGCTTTCTTT
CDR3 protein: CSFRDREGGEAFF

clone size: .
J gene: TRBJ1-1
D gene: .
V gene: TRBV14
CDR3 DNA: TGTGCCAGCAGCCCGGGGACACCGAACACTGAAGCTTTCTTT
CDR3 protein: CASSPGTPNTEAFF

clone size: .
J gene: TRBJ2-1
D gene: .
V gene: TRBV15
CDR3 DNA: TGTGCCACCAGCACGAGCGGCCCCTACAATGAGCAGTTCTTC
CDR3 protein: CATSTSGPYNEQFF

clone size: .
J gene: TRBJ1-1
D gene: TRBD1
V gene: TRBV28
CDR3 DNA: TGTGCCAGCAGTTTAAGCCCCGGGACAGGGGGGAGGAACACTGAAGCTTTCTTT
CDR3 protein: CASSLSPGTGGRNTEAFF

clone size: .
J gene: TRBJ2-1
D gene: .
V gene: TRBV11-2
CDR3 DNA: TGTGCCAGCAGCTTAGGCCAGAACAATGAGCAGTTCTTC
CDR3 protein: CASSLGQNNEQFF

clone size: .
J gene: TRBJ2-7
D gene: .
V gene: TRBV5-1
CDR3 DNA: TGCGCCAGCAGCCCATGGGGGGTAAGCGACGAGCAGTACTTC
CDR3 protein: CASSPWGVSDEQYF

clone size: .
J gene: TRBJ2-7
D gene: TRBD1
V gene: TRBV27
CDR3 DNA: TGTGCCAGCAGTGCCTCGACAGGGGCGGTAGCCTACGAGCAGTACTTC
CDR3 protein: CASSASTGAVAYEQYF

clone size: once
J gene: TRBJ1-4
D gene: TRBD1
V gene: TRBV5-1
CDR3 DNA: TGCGCCAGCAGCCAGACAGGGGACGAAAAACTGTTTTTT
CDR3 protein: CASSQTGDEKLFF

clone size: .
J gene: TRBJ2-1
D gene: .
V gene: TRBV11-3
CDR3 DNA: TGTGCCAGCAGCTTAGAGGGCGGGAAAATCTACAATGAGCAGTTCTTC
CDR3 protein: CASSLEGGKIYNEQFF

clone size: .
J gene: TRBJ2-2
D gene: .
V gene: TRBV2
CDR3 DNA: TGTGCCAGCAGTGAGGTCTCAGGGGCCGGGGAGCTGTTTTTT
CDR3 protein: CASSEVSGAGELFF

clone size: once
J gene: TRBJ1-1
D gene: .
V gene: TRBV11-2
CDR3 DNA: TGTGCCAGCAGCCAGGACAGAGGCACTGAAGCTTTCTTT
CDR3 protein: CASSQDRGTEAFF

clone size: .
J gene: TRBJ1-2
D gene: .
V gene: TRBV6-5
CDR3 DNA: TGTGCCAGCAGCGTTGAAAACGGGGGGCTTGGTGGCTACACCTTC
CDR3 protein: CASSVENGGLGGYTF

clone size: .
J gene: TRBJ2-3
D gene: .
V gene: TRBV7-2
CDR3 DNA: TGTGCCAGCAGCTTATACGGTCTCGGAGGAACAGATACGCAGTATTTT
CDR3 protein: CASSLYGLGGTDTQYF

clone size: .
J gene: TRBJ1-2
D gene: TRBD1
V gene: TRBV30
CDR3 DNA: TGTGCCTGGAGCGGGACAGGGTTCGGCTACACCTTC
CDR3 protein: CAWSGTGFGYTF

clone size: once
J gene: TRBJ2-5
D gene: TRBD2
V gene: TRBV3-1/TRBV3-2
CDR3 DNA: TGTGCCAGCTATCAAGGAACGGGAGGCGGGGAGACCCAGTACTTC
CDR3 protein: CASYQGTGGGETQYF